Listed below are T cell receptor beta chains from one sample, sequenced in a study of cytomegalovirus exposure and HLA in healthy donors. Measured with immunoSEQ multiplex PCR; TCRdb has only the in-frame clones, and not every one. The sample has over 150,000 clones; nearly 90% are singletons. Sequencing input: PBMCs. Receptors originate from a man between 18 and 29 years old in good health and CMV-seropositive. Each CDR3 is given with its conserved first and last residue. D genes are given only for firm matches. Only some rows state a clone size, as once, few, many or a class for expanded clones.

abundance | d_gene | j_gene | v_gene | CDR3aa | CDR3nt
few | . | TRBJ1-3 | TRBV19 | CASSIAARESASGNTIYF | TGTGCCAGTAGTATAGCGGCGAGGGAGAGCGCCTCTGGAAACACCATATATTTT
few | TRBD1 | TRBJ1-2 | TRBV18 | CASSPPQGAHYGYTF | TGTGCCAGCTCACCACCACAGGGGGCCCACTATGGCTACACCTTC
few | . | TRBJ2-7 | TRBV27 | CASSLTRGVYEQYF | TGTGCCAGCAGTTTGACTCGCGGGGTTTACGAGCAGTACTTC
. | . | TRBJ2-1 | TRBV4-1 | CASSGQRSSYNEQFF | TGCGCCAGCAGCGGACAACGTAGCTCCTACAATGAGCAGTTCTTC
. | TRBD1 | TRBJ1-2 | TRBV2 | CASSEALQGDRVIYGYTF | TGTGCCAGCAGTGAAGCGCTTCAGGGGGACAGGGTAATCTATGGCTACACCTTC
. | TRBD2 | TRBJ2-7 | TRBV9 | CASSPSGGSGIYEQYF | TGTGCCAGCAGCCCTAGCGGAGGGAGCGGGATCTACGAGCAGTACTTC
. | . | TRBJ2-7 | TRBV19 | CASSISGMGYEQYF | TGTGCCAGTAGTATATCCGGGATGGGGTACGAGCAGTACTTC
. | TRBD2 | TRBJ2-3 | TRBV4-1 | CASSQVGTSGRGGTDTQYF | TGCGCCAGCAGCCAAGTCGGGACTAGCGGGAGGGGAGGCACAGATACGCAGTATTTT
. | TRBD1 | TRBJ2-7 | TRBV27 | CASRSTGYRYEQYF | TGTGCCAGCAGATCGACAGGGTACCGTTACGAGCAGTACTTC
. | . | TRBJ1-5 | TRBV4-2 | CASSLAGGNQPQHF | TGTGCCAGCAGCCTAGCAGGGGGCAATCAGCCCCAGCATTTT
. | TRBD2 | TRBJ2-1 | TRBV7-6 | CASSLGTSGYDSYNEQFF | TGTGCCAGCAGCTTAGGGACTAGCGGGTACGACTCCTACAATGAGCAGTTCTTC
. | . | TRBJ2-2 | TRBV30 | CAWSARNTGELFF | TGTGCCTGGAGTGCCAGAAACACCGGGGAGCTGTTTTTT
once | . | TRBJ2-7 | TRBV27 | CASSLVVVLRSWEQYF | TGTGCCAGCAGTTTAGTTGTTGTCCTACGGAGTTGGGAGCAGTACTTC
. | TRBD2 | TRBJ2-5 | TRBV11-1 | CASSRLASYQETQYF | TGTGCCAGCAGCCGACTAGCGTCTTACCAAGAGACCCAGTACTTC
. | . | TRBJ1-5 | TRBV7-8 | CASSQNRVTQPQHF | TGTGCCAGCAGCCAAAACAGGGTGACTCAGCCCCAGCATTTT
. | TRBD1 | TRBJ2-7 | TRBV2 | CASGQDRGYEQYF | TGTGCCAGCGGCCAGGACAGGGGTTACGAGCAGTACTTC
. | . | TRBJ1-2 | TRBV29-1 | CSVEKTEDYGYTF | TGCAGCGTTGAAAAGACAGAAGATTATGGCTACACCTTC
. | . | TRBJ1-1 | TRBV11-2 | CASSFQVMNTEAFF | TGTGCCAGCAGCTTTCAGGTTATGAACACTGAAGCTTTCTTT
. | TRBD1 | TRBJ2-7 | TRBV28 | CASSTTGTGSYEQYF | TGTGCCAGCAGTACTACCGGGACAGGGTCATACGAGCAGTACTTC
once | TRBD2 | TRBJ2-7 | TRBV18 | CASSLGSGNSYEQYF | TGTGCCAGCTCACTGGGTAGCGGGAACTCCTACGAGCAGTACTTC
. | TRBD1 | TRBJ2-7 | TRBV18 | CASSWGTEAYEQYF | TGTGCCAGCTCCTGGGGGACAGAGGCCTACGAGCAGTACTTC
. | TRBD1 | TRBJ2-7 | TRBV7-3 | CASSAAAGGSYEQYF | TGTGCCAGCAGCGCGGCCGCAGGGGGTAGCTACGAGCAGTACTTC
. | TRBD1 | TRBJ2-7 | TRBV5-1 | CASSLQGSVAYEQYF | TGCGCCAGCAGCTTACAGGGGTCCGTAGCCTACGAGCAGTACTTC
. | TRBD1 | TRBJ1-5 | TRBV19 | CASSTDRGGSNQPQHF | TGTGCCAGTAGTACCGACAGGGGGGGTAGCAATCAGCCCCAGCATTTT
. | TRBD1 | TRBJ1-2 | TRBV28 | CASRDRQGSVLNYGYTF | TGTGCCAGCAGGGATAGACAGGGGTCTGTTCTAAACTATGGCTACACCTTC
. | TRBD1 | TRBJ1-2 | TRBV27 | CASSRDSSKDTF | TGTGCCAGCAGTCGGGACAGCTCTAAGGACACCTTC
once | TRBD2 | TRBJ2-7 | TRBV5-6 | CASSLMGAGGQYF | TGTGCCAGCAGCTTGATGGGGGCGGGAGGACAGTACTTC
few | TRBD2 | TRBJ2-5 | TRBV2 | CASNRREGETQYF | TGTGCCAGCAATCGGAGGGAGGGGGAGACCCAGTACTTC
. | TRBD2 | TRBJ2-7 | TRBV2 | CASNPAGLAGGTSYEQYF | TGTGCCAGCAACCCGGCGGGACTAGCGGGAGGAACCTCCTACGAGCAGTACTTC
. | . | TRBJ1-4 | TRBV29-1 | CSARQLREEKLFF | TGCAGCGCCAGACAGTTGCGGGAAGAAAAACTGTTTTTT
. | TRBD1 | TRBJ1-5 | TRBV25-1 | CASSVGTGDNQPQHF | TGTGCCAGCAGTGTGGGCACAGGGGACAATCAGCCCCAGCATTTT
. | TRBD2 | TRBJ2-1 | TRBV6-1 | CAGGRGSYNEQFF | TGTGCCGGAGGGAGGGGCTCCTACAATGAGCAGTTCTTC
. | TRBD1 | TRBJ2-3 | TRBV6-1 | CASSEAGTGVITQYF | TGTGCCAGCAGTGAAGCCGGGACAGGGGTCATTACGCAGTATTTT
. | . | TRBJ2-2 | TRBV27 | CASSSGSYTGELFF | TGTGCCAGCAGCTCCGGGAGCTACACCGGGGAGCTGTTTTTT
once | . | TRBJ2-7 | TRBV29-1 | CSAAKGSGHPYEQYF | TGCAGCGCCGCAAAGGGTTCAGGGCACCCCTACGAGCAGTACTTC
. | . | TRBJ2-6 | TRBV27 | CASSLFGRGLSSGANVLTF | TGTGCCAGCAGTTTATTCGGAAGGGGTCTCTCCTCTGGGGCCAACGTCCTGACTTTC
. | TRBD1 | TRBJ2-1 | TRBV11-2 | CASSERTGTGYNEQFF | TGTGCCAGCAGCGAACGTACCGGGACAGGCTACAATGAGCAGTTCTTC
. | . | TRBJ2-3 | TRBV9 | CASSERGFDTDTQYF | TGTGCCAGCAGCGAGCGTGGTTTTGACACAGATACGCAGTATTTT
. | . | TRBJ2-3 | TRBV9 | CASSVDGKMLRFTDTQYF | TGTGCCAGCAGCGTAGACGGGAAGATGCTACGTTTCACAGATACGCAGTATTTT
. | TRBD1 | TRBJ1-5 | TRBV10-3 | CATGTGGFGNQPQHF | TGTGCCACAGGGACAGGGGGCTTTGGGAATCAGCCCCAGCATTTT
. | . | TRBJ1-1 | TRBV11-2 | CASSLDVSGVGAFF | TGTGCCAGCAGCTTAGATGTTTCGGGGGTAGGAGCTTTCTTT
. | . | TRBJ1-2 | TRBV6-5 | CASSRGDYGYTF | TGTGCCAGCAGTCGGGGAGACTATGGCTACACCTTC
. | TRBD2 | TRBJ2-1 | TRBV9 | CASSVALGGLAGEYAKEQFF | TGTGCCAGCAGCGTAGCTTTAGGGGGACTAGCGGGAGAATACGCGAAAGAGCAGTTCTTC
. | TRBD1 | TRBJ2-5 | TRBV7-8 | CASSSGQGTRGQETQYF | TGTGCCAGCAGCAGCGGACAGGGGACGCGGGGGCAAGAGACCCAGTACTTC
. | TRBD2 | TRBJ2-3 | TRBV6-1 | CASREREERPDTQYF | TGTGCCAGCAGAGAGCGGGAGGAACGCCCAGATACGCAGTATTTT
. | . | TRBJ2-1 | TRBV7-2 | CARIEAEAYNEQFF | TGTGCCAGAATTGAAGCGGAGGCCTACAATGAGCAGTTCTTC
. | . | TRBJ2-5 | TRBV4-1 | CASSQRWNSLKETQYF | TGCGCCAGCAGCCAAAGGTGGAATAGCCTTAAAGAGACCCAGTACTTC
. | . | TRBJ2-1 | TRBV6-1 | CASSASYNEQFF | TGTGCCAGCAGTGCCAGCTACAATGAGCAGTTCTTC
. | . | TRBJ2-1 | TRBV6-1 | CASSPRGGRGNEQFF | TGTGCCAGCAGTCCCCGAGGAGGACGGGGCAATGAGCAGTTCTTC
. | TRBD2 | TRBJ2-1 | TRBV7-6 | CASSPGLAGDEQFF | TGTGCCAGCAGCCCGGGACTAGCGGGAGATGAGCAGTTCTTC
. | . | TRBJ1-5 | TRBV6-1 | CASGKGVSNQPQHF | TGTGCCAGCGGGAAGGGAGTTAGCAATCAGCCCCAGCATTTT
. | . | TRBJ1-1 | TRBV27 | CASSRLMNTEAFF | TGTGCCAGCAGCAGACTTATGAACACTGAAGCTTTCTTT
. | . | TRBJ2-3 | TRBV29-1 | CSGRKQGSWGDTQYF | TGCAGCGGACGGAAACAGGGTTCATGGGGAGATACGCAGTATTTT
. | . | TRBJ1-2 | TRBV5-1 | CASSSADSYYGYTF | TGCGCCAGCAGCTCGGCGGACAGTTACTATGGCTACACCTTC
. | . | TRBJ2-3 | TRBV11-3 | CASSLAGYGTDTQYF | TGTGCCAGCAGCTTAGCAGGGTACGGCACAGATACGCAGTATTTT